The source of this T cell receptor (beta chain) is a study of CD8+CD57+ T cells in acquired aplastic anemia. Study background: Quantities of DNA derived from sorted CD4+ and CD8+ cells averaged roughly 3 ug.

Germline V gene lookup returns CDR1 LNHDA and CDR2 SQIVND (reference sequence). The CDR3 spans 15 residues. After removal of 4 bases from V and 0 bases from J, the junction contained 6 bases not matched to a gene. Sequencing was done on patients that had shown CD8+CD57+ cell expansion by flow cytometry. Therapy had not been given to patients before blood sampling. Genomic DNA, the template, was used for profiling of the TCR beta VDJ and CDR3. TCRdb passed the reads through MiXCR, listing each CDR3 protein once. The sample consists of under 500,000 distinct CDR3 sequences, approximately 33% of them appearing once. Note on this clonotype: The antigen is not known.

Broader study findings: No significant patient-versus-control difference appeared in CD8+ Simpson's diversity. Researchers report that fewer than 30 CD8+ CDR3 sequences appeared in both patients and controls.

The rearrangement links TRBV19 to TRBJ2-7, with TRBD1 identical over 7 bases. The origin of this receptor is a human donor with aplastic anemia. Sequencing used sorted CD4+, CD8+, or CD8+CD57+ T cells (not recorded which) from PBMCs. CDR3: CASSTTGDLSYEQYV. CDR3 DNA sequence: TGTGCCAGTAGTACTACAGGGGACCTCTCCTACGAGCAGTACGTC.